The TCR beta chain described here comes from a study of cytomegalovirus exposure and HLA in healthy donors. Study findings and constraints: What was likely a sequencing artifact was a cluster of highly shared sequence variants. Reported findings show TCR beta sequences accurately forecast HLA-A and HLA-B alleles in most subjects.

Turning to this clone: Its antigen is not identified.

The CDR3 runs 13 residues. Between the trimmed V and J ends, which lost 8 bases and 8 bases, there was a span of 18 bases. Germline CDR1 is LNHNV and CDR2 is YYDKDF (reference sequence). Researchers ran the PCR with 60 Vbeta and 13 Jbeta primers. Sequencing was performed with immunoSEQ multiplex PCR; in TCRdb, only in-frame clones are kept and a portion is missing. The sample shows some 130,000 clones, about 74% of them seen only once. These donors counted as nominally healthy when sampled, but unrecorded immune exposures were likely. What was sequenced was PBMCs. The chain recombines TRBV15 with TRBJ1-1, with a weak D call TRBD1 (5 bases). The clonotype comes from a woman aged 45-65 years in good health and CMV-seropositive. CDR3 amino acids: CATSDFRAGEAFF. The DNA of the CDR3 is TGTGCCACCTCCGATTTCAGGGCAGGAGAAGCTTTCTTT.